These T cell receptor beta chains were read from a single sample in a study of blood T cell repertoires in COVID-19. Profiling relied on immunoSEQ multiplex PCR, and the TCRdb table lists in-frame clones only, not all of them. Of approximately 210,000 clones listed, more than 70% are singletons. Specimen: PBMCs or T cells enriched from blood (not recorded which). Every receptor here comes from a woman aged 18-29 years who had recovered from COVID-19. CDR3s include the opening cysteine and the closing phenylalanine or tryptophan. A D gene is named only where the DNA matches it firmly. The size field is filled for only some rows; it gives once, few, many or a size class.

d_call j_call v_call clone_size cdr3_aa cdr3_nt
- TRBJ1-1 TRBV19 - CASSIAPGNTEAFF TGTGCCAGTAGTATAGCTCCAGGGAACACTGAAGCTTTCTTT
TRBD1 TRBJ1-2 TRBV28 few CASSSWGGQGSLIYGYTF TGTGCCAGCAGCTCCTGGGGGGGACAGGGGTCCCTTATCTATGGCTACACCTTC
TRBD1 TRBJ2-1 TRBV6-4 - CASSEGTGGYNEQFF TGTGCCAGCAGTGAGGGGACAGGAGGCTACAATGAGCAGTTCTTC
TRBD1 TRBJ1-2 TRBV28 - CASSLPTETGGRGYTF TGTGCCAGCAGTTTACCGACCGAGACAGGGGGCCGTGGCTACACCTTC
TRBD2 TRBJ2-3 TRBV10-3 - CAISTSGGAGDTQYF TGTGCCATCAGTACAAGCGGGGGGGCTGGGGATACGCAGTATTTT
- TRBJ1-4 TRBV28 - CASSLTGYEKLFF TGTGCCAGCAGCCTCACAGGGTACGAAAAACTGTTTTTT
TRBD1 TRBJ2-7 TRBV5-1 - CASSSDRGVNEQYF TGCGCCAGCAGCTCGGACAGGGGGGTCAACGAGCAGTACTTC
TRBD1 TRBJ1-6 TRBV5-5 few CASSERQGYNSPLHF TGTGCCAGCAGCGAGAGACAGGGTTATAATTCACCCCTCCACTTT
TRBD2 TRBJ2-3 TRBV15 - CATSRGTSGGANTQYF TGTGCCACCAGCAGGGGAACTAGCGGGGGGGCAAATACGCAGTATTTT
- TRBJ1-1 TRBV18 - CASSPSQPNTEAFF TGTGCCAGCTCACCTTCACAGCCGAACACTGAAGCTTTCTTT
- TRBJ1-1 TRBV7-9 - CASSDFTGFGEAFF TGTGCCAGCAGCGATTTTACAGGGTTTGGGGAAGCTTTCTTT
TRBD1 TRBJ2-7 TRBV25-1 - CASAGQGLGPGF TGTGCCAGCGCGGGACAGGGTTTAGGCCCTGGCTTC
- TRBJ1-4 TRBV2 - CASSGFLGANEKLFF TGTGCCAGCAGTGGGTTTTTGGGAGCTAATGAAAAACTGTTTTTT
TRBD1 TRBJ1-2 TRBV10-3 - CAISGDRDTYGYTF TGTGCCATCAGCGGGGACAGGGACACCTATGGCTACACCTTC
TRBD1 TRBJ2-5 TRBV5-5 - CASSSRQGLSQETQYF TGTGCCAGCAGCTCCCGACAGGGGTTGAGCCAAGAGACCCAGTACTTC
- TRBJ2-7 TRBV13 - CASSLMATSYEQYF TGTGCCAGCAGCTTAATGGCCACCTCCTACGAGCAGTACTTC
- TRBJ1-2 TRBV28 - CASTPDTRGYGYTF TGTGCCAGCACTCCGGACACAAGGGGCTATGGCTACACCTTC
- TRBJ2-5 TRBV5-1 - CASSLAAGKETQYF TGCGCCAGCAGCTTGGCCGCAGGGAAAGAGACCCAGTACTTC
TRBD1 TRBJ1-1 TRBV10-3 - CAIRKLDRGDTEAFF TGTGCCATCCGGAAACTGGACAGGGGGGACACTGAAGCTTTCTTT
TRBD1 TRBJ1-2 TRBV5-4 - CASSSKGAGGNYGYTF TGTGCCAGCAGCTCGAAGGGGGCAGGGGGCAACTATGGCTACACCTTC
TRBD1 TRBJ1-1 TRBV5-4 - CASSLEQGYTEAFF TGTGCCAGCAGCTTGGAACAGGGGTACACTGAAGCTTTCTTT
- TRBJ1-5 TRBV9 - CASSEKDLSNQPQHF TGTGCCAGCAGTGAAAAGGACTTGAGCAATCAGCCCCAGCATTTT
- TRBJ1-6 TRBV28 - CASSVDNTNSPLHF TGTGCCAGCAGTGTGGACAATACGAATTCACCCCTCCACTTT
TRBD1 TRBJ2-7 TRBV9 - CASSVADRGANYEQYF TGTGCCAGCAGCGTAGCGGACAGGGGGGCTAACTACGAGCAGTACTTC
- TRBJ1-6 TRBV6-1 - CASSERQPYNSPLHF TGTGCCAGCAGTGAAAGACAACCATATAATTCACCCCTCCACTTT